This is a list of T cell receptor beta chains from one sample in a study of regulatory T cells in long-lasting Graves disease. A single record per CDR3 protein comes from TCRdb applying MiXCR to the multiplex PCR reads. The repertoire has 450,000 to 600,000 distinct CDR3 sequences, 15% to 20% of them found once; the top ten carry 12%. The same data also contributed to another study, on T cells in Graves' hyperthyroidism and ophthalmopathy.

The source was peripheral blood mononuclear cells (PBMCs), collected at new diagnosis, from a patient treated with antithyroid drugs. Source of these receptors: a man aged 35 to 55 with Graves disease. CDR3s include the opening cysteine and the closing phenylalanine or tryptophan. Each record gives: V gene, clone size, J gene, D gene, CDR3 DNA, CDR3 protein. The D gene is left open where the match is weak. Size values are once, few and many counts, or a class for expanded clones, and some rows have none.

>TRBV7-9|.|TRBJ2-5|TRBD2
TGTGCCAGCAGCTCGGGACTAGCGCCACAAGAGACCCAGTACTTC
CASSSGLAPQETQYF
>TRBV12-3/TRBV12-4|few|TRBJ2-1|.
TGTGCCAGCAGACGGGACTTTTTGGGTGAGCAGTTCTTC
CASRRDFLGEQFF
>TRBV30|.|TRBJ1-5|.
TGTGCCTGGAGACGGGGAAACAATCAGCCCCAGCATTTT
CAWRRGNNQPQHF
>TRBV28|many|TRBJ2-7|.
TGTGCCAGCAGTTATAACGAGCAGTACTTC
CASSYNEQYF
>TRBV7-3|many|TRBJ2-1|.
TGTGCCAGCAGCTTAAAACTAGAGAATGAGCAGTTCTTC
CASSLKLENEQFF
>TRBV7-6|.|TRBJ2-6|.
TGTGCCAGCAGCTTATTAGGGCCCTCTGGGGCCAACGTCCTGACTTTC
CASSLLGPSGANVLTF
>TRBV7-3|many|TRBJ2-1|.
TGTGCCAGCAGCCCGGAATACTCCTACAATGAGCAGTTCTTC
CASSPEYSYNEQFF
>TRBV20-1|.|TRBJ1-3|.
TGCAGTGCTAGAGCACCCATATCACAGCATAAAAACACCATATATTTT
CSARAPISQHKNTIYF
>TRBV27|many|TRBJ2-5|.
TGTGCCAGCAGTTTAACATTGGGGGCCCGGGAGACCCAGTACTTC
CASSLTLGARETQYF
>TRBV27|many|TRBJ1-1|.
TGTGCCAGCAGTTTATATTCGGGGATGAACACTGAAGCTTTCTTT
CASSLYSGMNTEAFF
>TRBV12-3/TRBV12-4|many|TRBJ2-1|TRBD2
TGTGCCAGCAGTTCCGCAGGACTAGCGGGAGGGGGTCGGTTCTTC
CASSSAGLAGGGRFF
>TRBV18|many|TRBJ2-7|.
TGTGCCAGCTCACCCTCGCCTTACGAGCAGTACTTC
CASSPSPYEQYF
>TRBV5-1|many|TRBJ2-3|TRBD1
TGCGCCAGTTGGGACAGGGGGCGTGTAGATACGCAGTATTTT
CASWDRGRVDTQYF
>TRBV27|many|TRBJ1-6|TRBD1
TGTGCCAGCAGACCCCGGGACAGGCTTAGCTCCTATAATTCACCCCTCCACTTT
CASRPRDRLSSYNSPLHF
>TRBV6-1|few|TRBJ2-5|.
TGTGCCAGCAGTGAGAAAGGACAGCAACCCAGCGGAGAGACCCAGTACTTC
CASSEKGQQPSGETQYF
>TRBV19|.|TRBJ2-1|.
TGTGCCAGTAGTATAAAGTCGAGGGCCTCCTACAATGAGCAGTTCTTC
CASSIKSRASYNEQFF
>TRBV5-1|many|TRBJ2-1|TRBD2
TGCGCCAGCAGCTTGGTGTCTAGCGGCTTCTACAATGAGCAGTTCTTC
CASSLVSSGFYNEQFF
>TRBV20-1|many|TRBJ2-2|TRBD2
TGCAGTGCTAGTAGCGGGGCGAACACCGGGGAGCTGTTTTTT
CSASSGANTGELFF
>TRBV25-1|.|TRBJ1-2|TRBD1
TGTGCCAGCACTAGGGACAGGGTGAACGGCTACACCTTC
CASTRDRVNGYTF
>TRBV11-3|.|TRBJ2-5|TRBD2
TGTGCCAGCAGTTCACGGATCGGACTAGCGGGGCAAGAGACCCAGTACTTC
CASSSRIGLAGQETQYF
>TRBV20-1|few|TRBJ2-1|.
TGCAGTGCTAGGGCCCTCCCGAGCTCCTACAATGAGCAGTTCTTC
CSARALPSSYNEQFF
>TRBV5-5|few|TRBJ2-7|TRBD1
TGTGCCAGCAGCCCGGACAGGGGGTTAACTCCCCCCTACGAGCAGTACTTC
CASSPDRGLTPPYEQYF
>TRBV2|many|TRBJ2-7|.
TGTGCCAGCACCCATCCAGCAGGGGACGACTCCTACGAGCAGTACTTC
CASTHPAGDDSYEQYF
>TRBV10-3|.|TRBJ2-3|.
TGTGCCATCAGTGCGGGGGTGGATACGCAGTATTTT
CAISAGVDTQYF